Listed here are 12 T cell receptor beta chains from one sample, sequenced in a study of graft-versus-host responses after intestinal transplantation. Sequenced by immunoSEQ multiplex PCR; TCRdb stores in-frame clones only, minus some. The sample carries tens of thousands of clones, approximately 96% recorded once. Their antigens remain unidentified. The sequenced sample was unstimulated CD8+ T cells sorted from spleen or lymph node cells, obtained before transplant. The source of these receptors is a human donor who was the organ donor for an intestinal transplant.

The genes are TRBV30 and TRBJ2-1; TRBD1 aligns across 7 bases. Trimming removed 0 bases from V and 8 bases from J; junction bases left unmatched: 7. The CDR3 length is 14 residues. The V gene's germline CDR1 is GTSNPN and CDR2 SVGIG (reference sequence). Here the CDR3 reads CAWSVLEGGDEQFF. CDR3 coding DNA: TGTGCCTGGAGTGTACTCGAAGGGGGCGATGAGCAGTTCTTC.

The rearrangement uses TRBV11-2 and TRBJ2-6; no firm D call. Germline CDR1 SGHAT, CDR2 FQNNGV. This CDR3 is built from 14 residues. V was clipped by 5 bases and J by 4 bases, with 9 bases between them. In nucleotides, the CDR3 is TGTGCCAGCAGCCGCGTGTCCGGGGCCAACGTCCTGACTTTC. Its protein product is CASSRVSGANVLTF.

The chain employs TRBV19 and TRBJ2-1; D not resolved. Germline CDR1 is LNHDA and CDR2 is SQIVND (reference sequence). Trimming took 1 base from V and 4 from J, leaving 11 bases between them. This CDR3 is 15 amino acids long. The CDR3, as DNA: TGTGCCAGTAGTATAGGGGGATTACAGTACAATGAGCAGTTCTTC. Translated, it gives CASSIGGLQYNEQFF.

The gene calls are TRBV11-1 and TRBJ2-5; no clear D. Germline V lookup: CDR1 SGHAT, CDR2 FQDESV (reference sequence). V was clipped by 3 bases and J by 2 bases, with 10 bases between them. There are 14 residues in the CDR3. The CDR3 sequence: CASSFVDGQETQYF. CDR3 coding DNA: TGTGCCAGCAGCTTTGTGGACGGACAAGAGACCCAGTACTTC.

This clone has a handful of counts. J is TRBJ2-1 and V is TRBV27; D not resolved. V shed 3 bases and J shed 4 bases, with 7 bases lying between them. This CDR3 region has 13 residues. Germline loops: CDR1 MNHEY, CDR2 SMNVEV (reference sequence). CDR3 protein: CASSFGGYNEQFF. The CDR3 DNA follows: TGTGCCAGCAGTTTCGGCGGATACAATGAGCAGTTCTTC.

V is TRBV6-6 and J is TRBJ2-3; TRBD2 aligns across 11 bases. Per the germline V gene, CDR1 is MNHNY and CDR2 is SVGAGI (reference sequence). The CDR3 has 15 residues. The V gene end was trimmed by 0 bases and the J gene end by 5 bases; junction bases not matched to a gene: 1. The CDR3: CASSYSSGGGDTQYF. DNA of the CDR3: TGTGCCAGCAGTTACTCTAGCGGGGGGGGAGATACGCAGTATTTT.

This chain connects TRBV19 to TRBJ1-5; 9 bases line up with TRBD1. The V and J ends lost 7 bases and 2 bases, in that order; junction bases with no gene match: 3. Germline CDR1 and CDR2: LNHDA and SQIVND (reference sequence). The CDR3 runs 14 residues. CDR3 region: CASKRTGGNQPQHF. The CDR3 DNA is TGTGCCAGTAAACGGACAGGGGGCAATCAGCCCCAGCATTTT.

The chain employs TRBV5-4 and TRBJ2-7; no clear D. The CDR3 is 13 residues long. Germline CDR1 reads SGHNT; CDR2 reads YYREEE (reference sequence). The V end lost 0 bases, the J end lost 4 bases, and 8 bases lay between the germline ends. The CDR3 DNA follows: TGTGCCAGCAGCTTGGCCCTATCTTACGAGCAGTACTTC. It is translated as CASSLALSYEQYF.

The rearrangement uses TRBV6-5 and TRBJ2-7, with 8 nucleotides matching TRBD2. The CDR3 extends over 14 amino acids. The V gene's germline CDR1 is MNHEY and CDR2 SVGAGI. V shed 4 bases and J 3 bases; nucleotides not matched to a gene: 5. This CDR3 is CASSWSSGDYEQYF. The CDR3 region has the DNA TGTGCCAGCAGTTGGAGTAGCGGGGACTACGAGCAGTACTTC.

The V gene is TRBV4-1, the J gene TRBJ1-2; TRBD1 might be the D (5 bases). V was cut by 1 base and J by 6 bases, with 12 bases left in between. The CDR3 extends over 14 amino acids. CDR1 and CDR2 (germline): MGHRA, YSYEKL. The CDR3 region is CASSQVGDFHGYTF. The CDR3 coding sequence is TGCGCCAGCAGCCAAGTGGGGGACTTTCATGGCTACACCTTC.

The chain employs TRBV7-9 and TRBJ1-4; 7 bases line up with TRBD1. Germline lookup yields CDR1 SEHNR and CDR2 FQNEAQ (reference sequence). The V gene end was trimmed by 5 bases and the J gene end by 5 bases; junction bases not matched to a gene: 8. There are 15 residues in the CDR3. This chain's CDR3 is CASSAGTAENEKLFF. Written as DNA, the CDR3 is TGTGCCAGCAGCGCTGGGACAGCCGAGAATGAAAAACTGTTTTTT.

V and J are TRBV11-2 and TRBJ2-7, with D unclear. V was clipped by 1 base and J by 7 bases, with 11 bases between them. The CDR3 runs 13 residues. Germline CDR1 SGHAT, CDR2 FQNNGV. This chain's CDR3 is CASSLAASWEQYF. CDR3 bases: TGTGCCAGCAGCTTAGCCGCGAGTTGGGAGCAGTACTTC.